This record looks at one T cell receptor (beta chain) sequence and its context. The germline V gene has CDR1 SQVTM and CDR2 ANQGSEA. This CDR3 comprises 11 residues. V gave up 7 bases and J gave up 4 bases, with 7 bases separating them. In the original analysis: The assay estimated nucleated cells by amplifying reference gene primers. Generated by immunoSEQ multiplex PCR, the TCRdb table keeps only in-frame clones and is missing some. V, J and clone size are taken as reported in that table, and D and trimming were inferred from the DNA itself. The sample holds more than 85,000 clones, 84% seen once. The data belong to a study of blood T cell repertoires in COVID-19. Looking at the study overall: T cells, B-cell-depleted T cells, or PBMCs provided the cDNA or gDNA that served as material.

The V and J genes are TRBV29-1 and TRBJ1-4, with D maybe TRBD1 (5 bases). The sequence was collected from a man aged 40-49 years with active or convalescent COVID-19. The sample consisted of peripheral blood. CDR3 in amino acids: CSAGSNEKLFF. In DNA, the CDR3 is TGCAGCGCAGGGAGTAATGAAAAACTGTTTTTT.